This T cell receptor (beta chain) came from a study of memory CD4+ T cells and cytomegalovirus serostatus. CDR3 size: 12 residues. Trimming removed 3 bases from V and 3 bases from J, with 4 bases in between. CDR1 SGHDT and CDR2 YYEEEE come from the germline V gene. Single viable CD3+CD4+CD8-CD45RO+ cells were sorted as the memory CD4+ T cells. Study conclusions and caveats: 67 of 164 known CMV-associated TCRbeta sequences appeared in CD4+ memory.

Under the authors' procedure: Out-of-frame sequences were removed, leaving 2 million to 2.5 million distinct TCRbeta sequences. Libraries were prepared by immunoSEQ multiplex PCR; TCRdb keeps only in-frame clonotypes and omits some of them. The V and J calls and clone size come from that table; D and trimming were worked out from the DNA. This sample has tens of thousands of clones; 79% occur once, and the top ten carry approximately 1.2%. On this clone itself: Its matching antigen is unknown.

The sequenced sample was memory CD4+ T cells from blood. The rearrangement uses TRBV5-6 and TRBJ1-5; D uncertain. This TCR derives from an adult in good health and CMV-seronegative. In DNA, the CDR3 is TGTGCCAGCAGCTGGCTCAATCAGCCCCAGCATTTT. Translation: CASSWLNQPQHF.